This T cell receptor (beta chain) originates from a study of shared clonotypes between healthy human individuals. Study findings and constraints: Large depth notwithstanding, sorted-subset sequencing proved incomplete by rarefaction.

The study enrolled healthy HIV-negative adults without recent acute infections or vaccinations as donors. Losses at the gene ends were 5 bases for V and 6 bases for J; bases not matched to a gene: 4. Germline loops: CDR1 SQVTM, CDR2 ANQGSEA. The CDR3 runs 12 residues. Using immunoSEQ multiplex PCR, the repertoire was profiled, and TCRdb retains in-frame clones only, with some absent. This table holds roughly 1,500,000 clones, around 98% found once. As for this clone: As yet, its antigen is unknown.

The TCR originated in a man in his thirties or forties in good health. The chain recombines TRBV29-1 with TRBJ1-2; 9 bases map to TRBD1. The specimen was naive CD4+ T cells sorted from blood. Subset specified: CD45RA+ positively selected. CDR3 residues: CSVRTGEDGYTF. The CDR3 DNA follows: TGCAGCGTTAGGACAGGGGAGGATGGCTACACCTTC. Using reference TRBV29-1 and TRBJ1-2 for the parts outside the CDR3, the full variable domain is SAVISQKPSRDICQRGTSLTIQCQVDSQVTMMFWYRQQPGQSLTLIATANQGSEATYESGFVIDKFPISRPNLTFSTLTVSNMSPEDSSIYLCSVRTGEDGYTFGSGTRLTVV.